This TCR beta chain originates from a study of blood T cell repertoires in COVID-19 (dated by TCRdb to 2018 to 2020). Context from the whole study: Collaborator samples came from the United States, Italy and Spain and covered acute and convalescent phases of COVID-19. The prospective study material was composed of cDNA or gDNA derived from T cells, B-cell-depleted T cells, or PBMCs. Subjects who had been exposed to COVID-19, were actively infected with it, or had recovered from it provided the deeply sampled blood TCRbeta repertoires that made up the dataset. The repertoires were released in a freely available public database intended as a resource for research on the immune response to SARS-CoV-2. The samples were drawn from two sources: the first 160 participants of the ongoing ImmuneRACE study, and 950 to 1,500 subjects contributed by 6 global collaborators. Nearly every sample came with metadata listing a de-identified subject ID, COVID-19 status, age in years and sex. HLA class I and class II types, where available, came from metadata supplied by the sample provider rather than from assay-based typing. The full study reports these points: The amount of clinical and demographic metadata varied by source and participant and was provided uncurated.

The immunoSEQ Assay, a bias-controlled multiplex PCR, was used to amplify TCRbeta CDR3 regions from genomic DNA. Per the original workflow: The number of nucleated cells in each sample was estimated from the amplification of reference gene primers within the assay. To quantify the absolute abundance of each unique TCRbeta CDR3 rearrangement, sequence reads were collapsed and filtered. For each sample, productive Simpson clonality was calculated by taking the square root of Simpson's diversity index across productive rearrangements. Imported from immuneACCESS, the table was reduced by TCRdb to in-frame sequences with V and J called. These copies leave out some clones; in studies compared against another copy, an unresolved V gene accounts for under half, and the cause of the remainder is not known. V and J calls and clone size are as listed in that table; D and trimming were resolved from the DNA. The sample table contains approximately 500,000 clones; only one count was recorded for 88% of them. In total, the top ten clones hold 1.8% of the sample.

Participants in the prospective study were enrolled through a virtual design, were aged roughly 18 to 100 years, and lived in approximately 25 United States geographic areas. In the prospective study, cohorts were assigned on the basis of participant-reported clinical history obtained from a screening survey and a study questionnaire. Recovered participants in ImmuneRACE Cohort 3 were defined as having two consecutive negative NP/OP PCR tests, clearance from a healthcare professional, or resolution of symptoms. Each participant in the prospective study had whole blood, serum and a nasopharyngeal or oropharyngeal swab collected by mobile phlebotomists. Prospective study participants could optionally give additional blood draws and questionnaires over a roughly 2-month period. Before DNA extraction, blood samples from the prospective study were shipped at room temperature or frozen. Taken from the germline V gene (reference sequence), the CDR1 and CDR2 loops are SEHNR and FQNEAQ. From V the trimming removes 6 bases and from J it removes 6 bases, while the gene matches leave 3 bases of the junction unaccounted for. The CDR3 measures 12 amino acids from cysteine to phenylalanine. The DNA shown is the 36-base CDR3, in frame from base 1.

Of note for this clone: Its antigen remains undetermined. Per-nucleotide qualities are absent, and no much larger clonotype sits a single base away.

The rearrangement joined TRBV7-9 to TRBJ1-2; 8 central bases correspond to TRBD1. The receptor was isolated from a woman in her thirties or forties who had recovered from COVID-19. Sequences were obtained from PBMCs or T cells enriched from blood (not recorded which). The base sequence is TGTGCCAGCAGTGAGACAGGGGATGGCTACACCTTC. Protein translation: CASSETGDGYTF.